Below are 3 T cell receptor beta chains sequenced from a single sample in a study of cytomegalovirus exposure and HLA in healthy donors. Sequencing used immunoSEQ multiplex PCR; TCRdb keeps in-frame clones, though not all of them. The sample lists some 240,000 clones, about nine tenths occurring once. Material for sequencing was PBMCs. Every receptor here comes from a woman under 30 in good health and CMV-seropositive.

This sequence joins TRBV9 and TRBJ1-1, with D maybe TRBD1 (6 bases). Germline CDR1 SGDLS, CDR2 YYNGEE. The ends were cut back, 4 bases at V and 2 bases at J, with 24 bases in the middle. The CDR3 totals 18 residues. In DNA form, the CDR3 reads TGTGCCAGCAGCCCCCAGCGTACCGGCAGGGGAGACAACACTGAAGCTTTCTTT. Translating gives CASSPQRTGRGDNTEAFF. The variable domain in full, completed from reference TRBV9 and TRBJ1-1, reads DSGVTQTPKHLITATGQRVTLRCSPRSGDLSVYWYQQSLDQGLQFLIQYYNGEERAKGNILERFSAQQFPDLHSELNLSSLELGDSALYFCASSPQRTGRGDNTEAFFGQGTRLTVV.

CDR3 nucleotide sequence: TGTGCCAGCAGCCGGACAGGGGAAGGAGATACGCAGTATTTT. Amino acids: CASSRTGEGDTQYF. The chain is built from TRBV5-4 and TRBJ2-3, with 9 nucleotides matching TRBD1. V was clipped by 4 bases and J by 5 bases; unmatched bases: 5. This CDR3 spans 14 amino acids. Germline V lookup: CDR1 SGHNT, CDR2 YYREEE (reference sequence).

The rearrangement links TRBV7-6 to TRBJ2-1; D is possibly TRBD2 (6 bases). The CDR3 length is 15 residues. CDR1 SGHVS and CDR2 FNYEAQ come from the germline V gene. V lost 1 base to trimming and J lost 0 bases, with 7 bases between them. CDR3 in amino acids: CASSLDGSSYNEQFF. The CDR3 DNA sequence: TGTGCCAGCAGCTTAGACGGGAGCTCCTACAATGAGCAGTTCTTC.